This TCR beta chain was profiled in a study of cytomegalovirus exposure and HLA in healthy donors. Turning to the study itself: In an earlier analysis, almost 120 million unique TCR beta sequences were found from 150 million to 200 million T cells.

This clone turned up a few times. No antigen is known for it. Study-wide results and limits: Presence/absence analyses supposed approximately even sequencing depth among donors.

V lost 11 bases and J 0 bases, leaving 11 bases between the germline ends. Germline V gene lookup returns CDR1 LNHDA and CDR2 SQIVND (reference sequence). The CDR3 totals 13 residues. Researchers ran the PCR with 60 Vbeta and 13 Jbeta primers. In the original workflow: Later, about 80 million unique TCR beta chains were counted in an analysis, and about 10 million of them were shared. Sequenced by immunoSEQ multiplex PCR; TCRdb stores in-frame clones only, minus some. The DNA gave D and trimming, while V, J and clone size come from that table. The sample lists over 200,000 clones, more than 60% occurring once.

Source material: PBMCs. The receptor was isolated from an older woman in good health and CMV-seropositive. The chain joins TRBV19 to TRBJ1-3; D remains unclear. CDR3 bases: TGTGCCTGCGGGCCTAGCTCTGGAAACACCATATATTTT. The encoded protein is CACGPSSGNTIYF.